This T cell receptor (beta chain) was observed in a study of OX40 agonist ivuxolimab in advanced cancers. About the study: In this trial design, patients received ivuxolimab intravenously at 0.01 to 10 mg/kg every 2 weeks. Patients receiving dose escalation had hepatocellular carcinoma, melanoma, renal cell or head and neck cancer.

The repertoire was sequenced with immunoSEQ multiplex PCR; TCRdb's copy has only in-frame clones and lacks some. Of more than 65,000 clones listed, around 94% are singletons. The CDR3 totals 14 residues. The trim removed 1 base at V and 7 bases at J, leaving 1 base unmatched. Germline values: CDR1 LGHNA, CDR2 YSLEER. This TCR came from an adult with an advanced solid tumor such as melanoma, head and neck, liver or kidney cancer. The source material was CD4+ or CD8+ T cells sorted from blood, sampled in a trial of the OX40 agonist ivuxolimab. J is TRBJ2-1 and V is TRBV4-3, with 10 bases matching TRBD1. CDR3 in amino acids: CASSQGDRGNEQFF. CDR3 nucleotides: TGCGCCAGCAGCCAAGGGGACAGGGGAAATGAGCAGTTCTTC.